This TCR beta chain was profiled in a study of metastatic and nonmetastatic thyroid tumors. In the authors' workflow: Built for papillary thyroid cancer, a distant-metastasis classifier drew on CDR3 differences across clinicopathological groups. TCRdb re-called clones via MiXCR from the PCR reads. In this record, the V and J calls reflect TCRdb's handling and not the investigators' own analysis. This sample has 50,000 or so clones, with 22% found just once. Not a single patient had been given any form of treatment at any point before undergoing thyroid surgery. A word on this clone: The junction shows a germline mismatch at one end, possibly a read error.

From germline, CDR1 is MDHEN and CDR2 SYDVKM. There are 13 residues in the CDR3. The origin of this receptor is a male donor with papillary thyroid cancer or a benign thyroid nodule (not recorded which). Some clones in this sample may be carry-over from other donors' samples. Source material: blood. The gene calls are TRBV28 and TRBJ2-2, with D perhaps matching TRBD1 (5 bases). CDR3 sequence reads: CASIRVDTGELFF. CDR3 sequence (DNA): TGTGCCAGCATCAGGGTGGACACCGGCGAGCTGTTTTTT.